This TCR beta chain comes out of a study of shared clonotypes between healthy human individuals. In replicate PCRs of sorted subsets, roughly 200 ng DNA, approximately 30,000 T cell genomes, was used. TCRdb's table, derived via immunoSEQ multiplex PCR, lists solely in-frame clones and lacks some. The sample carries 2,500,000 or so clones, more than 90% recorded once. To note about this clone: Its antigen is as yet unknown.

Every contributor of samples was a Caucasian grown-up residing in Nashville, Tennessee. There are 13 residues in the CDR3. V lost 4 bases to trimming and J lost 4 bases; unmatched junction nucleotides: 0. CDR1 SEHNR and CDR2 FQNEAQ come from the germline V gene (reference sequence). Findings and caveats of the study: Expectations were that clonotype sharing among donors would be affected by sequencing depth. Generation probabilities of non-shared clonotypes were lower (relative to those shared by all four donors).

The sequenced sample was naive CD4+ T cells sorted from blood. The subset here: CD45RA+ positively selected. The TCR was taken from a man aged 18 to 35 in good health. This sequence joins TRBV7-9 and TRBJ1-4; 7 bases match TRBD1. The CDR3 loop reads CASSWDSNEKLFF. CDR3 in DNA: TGTGCCAGCAGCTGGGACAGTAATGAAAAACTGTTTTTT.